One and the same sample provided the 3 T cell receptor beta chains below, sequenced in a study of Graves' ophthalmopathy and Graves' hyperthyroidism (dated by TCRdb to the late 2010s). TCRdb names Illumina HiSeq 2000 as the instrument used. For repertoire sequencing, the TCR beta CDR3 regions were amplified from RNA transcripts. The first round of RT-PCR was done with HTBI primers and the Qiagen OneStep RT-PCR kit, and was followed by a second round of multiplex PCR, then size selection and purification. Starting from the raw public reads, TCRdb applied fastp trimming at Q25, assembled clones with MiXCR and retained in-frame beta chains. Entries are consolidated by CDR3 protein sequence, retaining the most common genes and DNA. The sample table records about 57,000 distinct CDR3 sequences; under 55% of these occur just once. The leading ten clones occupy about 4.9% of the sample. The sample consisted of peripheral blood. All receptors derive from an adult woman with Graves' ophthalmopathy.

This clonotype was picked up many times. The V call is TRBV3-1, the J call TRBJ1-6; no reliable D call. Trimming pared 4 bases from V and 13 bases from J, leaving 17 bases between. This CDR3 has 14 amino acids. Germline V lookup: CDR1 LGHDT, CDR2 YNNKEL (reference sequence). The CDR3 protein is CASSPRGRPIPLHF. CDR3 bases: TGTGCCAGCAGCCCTCGAGGCAGGCCCATTCCCCTCCACTTT.

In this sample, this clonotype turned up a few times. The gene calls are TRBV6-4 and TRBJ1-2; perhaps TRBD1 as D (6 bases). Germline V lookup: CDR1 MRHNA, CDR2 SNTAGT. CDR3 length: 13 amino acids. V was cut by 4 bases and J by 5 bases, with 11 bases left in between. CDR3 residues: CASSAGQRYGYTF. The DNA for the CDR3 is TGTGCCAGCAGTGCCGGACAGAGATATGGCTACACCTTC.

This chain connects TRBV15 to TRBJ2-6; D not certain. Germline V gene sequence: CDR1 LNHNV, CDR2 YYDKDF (reference sequence). The CDR3 is 17 amino acids. Trimming shortened V by 1 base and J by 1 base, and 11 bases separated the two germline ends. For the CDR3, the DNA is TGTGCCACCAGCAGAGCGAGTTCTAGTTCTGGGGCCAACGTCCTGACTTTC. Protein: CATSRASSSSGANVLTF.